This T cell receptor beta chain was captured by sequencing in a study of cytomegalovirus exposure and HLA in healthy donors. General observations from the study: Reportedly, HLA-A and HLA-B alleles of most subjects were accurately predicted from TCR beta. Most TCR beta V segments were productive about 90% or about 30% of the time in an earlier analysis.

This clone was counted a single time. Its antigen is currently unknown. The germline gives CDR1 LNHDA, CDR2 SQIVND (reference sequence). Trimming shortened V by 5 bases and J by 1 base, and 12 bases separated the two germline ends. This CDR3 region has 15 residues. PCR was performed using 60 Vbeta and 13 Jbeta primers. Sequencing used immunoSEQ multiplex PCR; TCRdb keeps in-frame clones, though not all of them. The repertoire includes 100,000 to 150,000 clones, roughly 76% of them detected once, and around 2% sits in the top ten. The chain uses TRBV19 and TRBJ1-5; tentatively, D is TRBD1 (6 bases). Specimen: PBMCs. This sequence originates from a man younger than 45 in good health and CMV-seronegative. CDR3 amino acids: CASSSRDRSNQPQHF. CDR3 nucleotides: TGTGCCAGTAGTTCACGCGACAGGAGCAATCAGCCCCAGCATTTT.